Below, 10 T cell receptor beta chains from the same sample are listed, as sequenced in a study of CD8+ T cells in alopecia areata. Extraction of RNA preceded its reverse transcription into cDNA, which served as the sequencing template. Here immunoSEQ multiplex PCR was the method, and the copy in TCRdb shows in-frame clones only, minus some. The data show roughly 59,000 clones, roughly 44% seen once. Source: CD8+ T cells sorted from blood, taken at week 0. The receptors were gathered from a human donor with alopecia areata.

The chain is built from TRBV13 and TRBJ2-3; D is perhaps TRBD2 (5 bases). CDR3 length equals 17 residues. V lost 1 base to trimming and J lost 2 bases, with 16 bases between them. Germline-derived CDR1 and CDR2 are PRHDT and FYEKMQ (reference sequence). The CDR3, as DNA: TGTGCCAGCAGCTTAGAAGGGTATCTAGCTTCCACAGATACGCAGTATTTT. Amino acid sequence: CASSLEGYLASTDTQYF.

This clone was counted only a few times. J is TRBJ2-7 and V is TRBV29-1; tentative D call: TRBD2 (5 bases). The germline V and J ends were trimmed by 2 bases and 5 bases, with 13 bases remaining between them. Germline values: CDR1 SQVTM, CDR2 ANQGSEA. This CDR3 contains 13 residues. CDR3 sequence reads: CSVEQDSPNEQYF. The CDR3, as DNA: TGCAGCGTTGAACAGGACTCGCCGAACGAGCAGTACTTC.

This chain uses TRBV30 with TRBJ2-7; D may be TRBD1 or TRBD2 (5 bases each). Looked up from germline, CDR1 is GTSNPN and CDR2 is SVGIG (reference sequence). V shed 3 bases and J shed 6 bases, with 15 bases lying between them. The CDR3 length is 13 residues. CDR3 residues: CAWSLGGPLEQYF. CDR3 bases: TGTGCCTGGAGCCTTGGGGGACCTCTCGAGCAGTACTTC.

V usage is TRBV4-1 and J usage is TRBJ2-1; tentatively, D is TRBD1 or TRBD2 (5 bases each). The germline gives CDR1 MGHRA, CDR2 YSYEKL. The CDR3 spans 17 residues. Trimming stripped 0 bases from V and 3 bases from J, with 15 bases between. In DNA, the CDR3 is TGCGCCAGCAGCCAAGAACCCTACCGTGGGGGCTACAATGAGCAGTTCTTC. Protein: CASSQEPYRGGYNEQFF.

The CDR3 nucleotides read TGTGCCAGCTCTTCCCGGGCTAGCGGAGTGTACCAAGAGACCCAGTACTTC. It specifies CASSSRASGVYQETQYF. The chain has TRBV18 and TRBJ2-5; 7 bases fit TRBD2. The CDR3 sequence is 17 residues long. J lost 0 bases, V lost 6 bases, and 13 bases had no gene match. Germline V gene sequence: CDR1 KGHSH, CDR2 LQKENI.

This rearrangement joins TRBV19 to TRBJ1-1; 8 bases map to TRBD1. Germline loops: CDR1 LNHDA, CDR2 SQIVND (reference sequence). This CDR3 is built from 14 residues. The V gene end was trimmed by 3 bases and the J gene end by 4 bases; junction bases not matched to a gene: 4. The CDR3 loop is CASSMGTGTTEAFF. The DNA of the CDR3 is TGTGCCAGTAGTATGGGGACAGGTACCACTGAAGCTTTCTTT.

The chain carries TRBV6-1 and TRBJ2-7, with TRBD2 matching 12 bases. This CDR3 is built from 18 residues. J lost 3 bases, V lost 2 bases, and 11 bases had no gene match. Germline-derived CDR1 and CDR2 are MNHNS and SASEGT. The DNA of the CDR3 is TGTGCCAGCAGTGAATCCCGACTAGCGGGAGTAGTACTCTACGAGCAGTACTTC. It encodes CASSESRLAGVVLYEQYF.

The chain has TRBV28 and TRBJ2-3, with D possibly matching TRBD2 (5 bases). V shed 4 bases and J shed 3 bases, with 11 bases lying between them. The CDR3 consists of 14 residues. CDR1 and CDR2 from the germline V gene are MDHEN and SYDVKM. The CDR3 DNA follows: TGTGCCAGCAGTTCTGGAGGACGTACAGATACGCAGTATTTT. This sequence encodes CASSSGGRTDTQYF.

This clone appeared a few times. The chain is built from TRBV29-1 and TRBJ1-2, with 7 bases fitting TRBD1. Germline CDR1 is SQVTM and CDR2 is ANQGSEA. The CDR3 runs 13 residues. V gave up 7 bases and J gave up 8 bases; unmatched junction bases: 13. CDR3 in amino acids: CSASDALRGGYTF. CDR3 nucleotides: TGCAGCGCATCAGACGCCCTCAGGGGGGGCTACACCTTC.

This chain links TRBV27 with TRBJ2-2; no clear D gene. Germline CDR1 and CDR2: MNHEY and SMNVEV (reference sequence). The germline V and J ends were trimmed by 5 bases and 6 bases, with 10 bases remaining between them. This CDR3 is built from 13 residues. The CDR3, as DNA: TGTGCCAGCAGTGCGCTTCTCCCCGGGGAGCTGTTTTTT. Its protein is CASSALLPGELFF.